A single sample is the source of the 7 T cell receptor beta chains below, sequenced in a study of post-analysis software for immune sequencing data (dated by TCRdb to between 2014 and 2017). General study outcomes and caveats: Roughly 5 TRBV segments, including TRBV5-6, TRBV5-1 and TRBV20-1, were significantly more frequent in patients than controls.

These receptors' antigens are unknown. Library method: PCR. Sequencing took place on an Illumina HiSeq 2500. To reduce PCR and sequencing biases, unique molecular identifiers were incorporated into the TCR beta cDNA libraries. TCRdb itself trimmed the public reads at Q25 with fastp, ran MiXCR and retained productive beta chains. Entries are consolidated by CDR3 protein sequence, retaining the most common genes and DNA. The sample includes about 200,000 distinct CDR3 sequences, with 25% to 30% observed a single time. Together, the top ten hold roughly 3.4% of the sample. The source material was blood. Receptors originate from a girl aged 2-17 years with multiple sclerosis.

The gene calls are TRBV2 and TRBJ2-7; D may be TRBD1 (6 bases). The CDR3 covers 14 residues. Trimming left V 6 bases short and J 3 bases short, with 15 bases between. CDR1 and CDR2 from the germline V gene are SNHLY and FYNNEI. The CDR3 DNA sequence: TGTGCCAGCAGCCCCGGACAGAGACTCTACGAGCAGTACTTC. It encodes CASSPGQRLYEQYF.

The V gene is TRBV6-1, the J gene TRBJ2-1, with D hard to call. Germline values: CDR1 MNHNS, CDR2 SASEGT. The CDR3 totals 14 residues. V was clipped by 6 bases and J by 3 bases, with 12 bases between them. The CDR3 bases are TGTGCCAGCAGGGCCGACGGTAGCTACAATGAGCAGTTCTTC. Amino acid sequence: CASRADGSYNEQFF.

The chain links TRBV20-1 to TRBJ1-1; the D is unclear. The CDR3 covers 12 residues. CDR1 and CDR2 (germline): DFQATT, SNEGSKA (reference sequence). Trimming took off 1 base at V and 7 bases at J, with 10 bases between the two ends. CDR3 coding DNA: TGCAGTGCTAGAGCCAGGCTCTATGAAGCTTTCTTT. It is translated as CSARARLYEAFF.

For this clonotype: A much bigger clone sits one base away, suggesting this may be a read error. This sequence joins TRBV6-2 or TRBV6-3 and TRBJ2-1; D uncertain. Germline V gene lookup returns CDR1 MNHEY and CDR2 SVGEGT. The CDR3 covers 13 residues. In DNA form, the CDR3 reads TGTGCCAGCAGTTGGGCGTTCTACATTGAGCAGTTCTTC. Its translation is CASSWAFYIEQFF.

Worth noting for this clonotype: A much larger clone differs from this one at a single base, so this may be a read error. V is TRBV5-1 and J is TRBJ2-5; 8 nucleotides align to TRBD2. Germline lookup yields CDR1 SGHRS and CDR2 YFSETQ. After removal of 4 bases from V and 5 bases from J, the junction contained 19 bases not matched to a gene. The CDR3 has 18 residues. This chain's CDR3 is CASSPRGPAAGVRETQYF. DNA for the CDR3: TGCGCCAGCAGCCCTCGTGGACCTGCAGCGGGAGTTCGGGAGACCCAGTACTTC. Together with reference TRBV5-1 and TRBJ2-5, the CDR3 gives the full variable domain: KAGVTQTPRYLIKTRGQQVTLSCSPISGHRSVSWYQQTPGQGLQFLFEYFSETQRNKGNFPGRFSGRQFSNSRSEMNVSTLELGDSALYLCASSPRGPAAGVRETQYFGPGTRLLVL.

The table lists this clonotype with a few counts. This chain joins TRBV3-1 and TRBJ1-6; D is ambiguous. Germline-derived CDR1 and CDR2 are LGHDT and YNNKEL (reference sequence). The ends were cut back, 8 bases at V and 9 bases at J, with 20 bases in the middle. The length of the CDR3 is 15 residues. The CDR3 loop reads CASSPSESESSPLHF. CDR3 sequence (DNA): TGTGCCAGCTCGCCGTCGGAGTCCGAGTCTTCACCCCTCCACTTT.

This clonotype has only a few counts. The chain uses TRBV3-1 and TRBJ2-3; D remains ambiguous. The CDR3 has 13 amino acids. Between the trimmed V and J ends, which lost 2 bases and 4 bases, there was a span of 7 bases. Germline V gene lookup returns CDR1 LGHDT and CDR2 YNNKEL (reference sequence). The chain's CDR3 is CASSQLGADTQYF. The DNA for the CDR3 is TGTGCCAGCAGCCAACTTGGTGCAGATACGCAGTATTTT.